These 20 T cell receptor beta chains share one sample of origin, sequenced in a study of graft-versus-host responses after intestinal transplantation. These receptors lack a known antigen. Generated by immunoSEQ multiplex PCR, the TCRdb table keeps only in-frame clones and is missing some. The table records about 100,000 clones, more than 75% of them present only once. This specimen consisted of unstimulated CD4+ T cells sorted from spleen or lymph node cells, obtained before transplant. All receptors come from a human donor who was the organ donor for an intestinal transplant.

J is TRBJ2-7 and V is TRBV20-1; 7 bases map to TRBD2. This CDR3 has 11 residues. The J segment lost 3 bases and the V segment lost 5 bases, leaving 1 base of the junction unmatched. The germline gives CDR1 DFQATT, CDR2 SNEGSKA (reference sequence). CDR3: CSAQRGYEQYF. In nucleotides, the CDR3 is TGCAGTGCTCAGCGGGGCTACGAGCAGTACTTC.

J is TRBJ1-1 and V is TRBV28; D is ambiguous. The germline V and J ends were trimmed by 3 bases and 5 bases, with 16 bases remaining between them. Germline V gives CDR1 MDHEN, CDR2 SYDVKM. The length of the CDR3 is 15 residues. The CDR3 is CASSFLTEGKTEAFF. The CDR3 region has the DNA TGTGCCAGCAGTTTCCTGACGGAGGGAAAGACTGAAGCTTTCTTT.

The chain carries TRBV6-6 and TRBJ2-5; D call uncertain. The V gene lost 7 bases and the J gene lost 5 bases, with 17 bases spanning the gap. Germline V gives CDR1 MNHNY, CDR2 SVGAGI (reference sequence). The CDR3 sequence is 14 residues long. The CDR3 sequence: CASTFSGVQETQYF. The CDR3 nucleotides are TGTGCCAGCACCTTTTCTGGCGTTCAGGAGACCCAGTACTTC.

In regard to this clone: Compared with germline, one end of the junction differs, possibly owing to a read error. The rearrangement uses TRBV28 and TRBJ1-1; D not certain. CDR1 MDHEN and CDR2 SYDVKM come from the germline V gene. This CDR3 spans 13 amino acids. As DNA, the CDR3 is TGTGCCAGCAGTTTTCCCGGGAACCCTGAAGCTTTCTTT. Translation gives CASSFPGNPEAFF. The variable domain in full, completed from reference TRBV28 and TRBJ1-1, reads DVKVTQSSRYLVKRTGEKVFLECVQDMDHENMFWYRQDPGLGLRLIYFSYDVKMKEKGDIPEGYSVSREKKERFSLILESASTNQTSMYLCASSFPGNPEAFFGQGTRLTVV.

The gene calls are TRBV2 and TRBJ2-2; 7 bases map to TRBD1. J gave up 1 base and V 6 bases, and 5 bases lay outside the gene matches. The CDR3 is made up of 15 amino acids. Looked up from germline, CDR1 is SNHLY and CDR2 is FYNNEI. The CDR3 nucleotides are TGTGCCAGCAGGGCCGACAGGGAGAACACCGGGGAGCTGTTTTTT. Protein product: CASRADRENTGELFF.

The genes are TRBV19 and TRBJ2-2; tentative D call: TRBD2 (6 bases). From germline, CDR1 is LNHDA and CDR2 SQIVND (reference sequence). V was cut by 10 bases and J by 3 bases, with 18 bases left in between. This CDR3 is 15 amino acids long. The CDR3 sequence: CATQTDWGDTGELFF. The CDR3 DNA follows: TGTGCCACCCAGACAGACTGGGGGGACACCGGGGAGCTGTTTTTT.

This clone showed up just once. The genes are TRBV6-1 and TRBJ1-1; 7 nucleotides line up with TRBD1. The CDR3 is 13 amino acids. CDR1 is MNHNS and CDR2 is SASEGT in the germline V gene. V shed 4 bases and J 4 bases; nucleotides not matched to a gene: 3. The CDR3 here is CASSVGTATEAFF. In DNA form, the CDR3 reads TGTGCCAGCAGTGTAGGGACAGCCACTGAAGCTTTCTTT.

This clone appeared a single time. The CDR3, as DNA: TGTGCCAGCTCACCCATACAGGGATGGACTGAAGCTTTCTTT. This codes for CASSPIQGWTEAFF. V is TRBV18 and J is TRBJ1-1, with D possibly matching TRBD1 (6 bases). CDR3 length equals 14 residues. Per the germline V gene, CDR1 is KGHSH and CDR2 is LQKENI. Between the trimmed V and J ends, which lost 3 bases and 5 bases, there was a span of 13 bases.

This clone was seen a single time. CDR3 protein: CASRQGAGQPQHF. CDR3 sequence (DNA): TGTGCCAGTCGACAGGGGGCCGGGCAGCCCCAGCATTTT. J is TRBJ1-5 and V is TRBV7-2; TRBD1 agrees at 10 bases. Germline values: CDR1 SGHTA, CDR2 FQGNSA. The CDR3 runs to 13 residues. V lost 9 bases, J lost 7 bases, and 6 bases stayed unmatched.

The rearrangement uses TRBV6-1 and TRBJ2-3; no clear D. Germline lookup yields CDR1 MNHNS and CDR2 SASEGT. V lost 5 bases and J 2 bases, leaving 11 bases between the germline ends. The CDR3 runs 14 residues. CDR3 sequence reads: CASSLPQVTDTQYF. CDR3 in DNA: TGTGCCAGCAGTCTTCCACAAGTCACAGATACGCAGTATTTT.

The V gene is TRBV6-5, the J gene TRBJ2-2; D is unresolved. Germline CDR1 is MNHEY and CDR2 is SVGAGI. The length of the CDR3 is 13 residues. V was clipped by 8 bases and J by 0 bases, with 7 bases between them. The CDR3 region is CASLNTNTGELFF. CDR3 coding DNA: TGTGCCAGCCTGAATACGAACACCGGGGAGCTGTTTTTT.

Note on this clone: Relative to the germline gene, one junction end is altered; a read error may explain this. The rearrangement joins TRBV6-1 to TRBJ1-1; 9 bases are a match to TRBD1. The CDR3 length is 12 residues. Germline values: CDR1 MNHNS, CDR2 SASEGT. The CDR3 DNA reads as TGTGCCAGCAGTGAAAGGGGGACAGGGAGGGACTTT. Translation: CASSERGTGRDF.

The chain carries TRBV28 and TRBJ1-1; D ambiguous. Germline V gives CDR1 MDHEN, CDR2 SYDVKM. This CDR3 comprises 14 residues. The ends were cut back, 6 bases at V and 7 bases at J, with 18 bases in the middle. The CDR3 nucleotides are TGTGCCAGCAGACCCCTCGCAGACTCCCGTGAAGCTTTCTTT. Protein: CASRPLADSREAFF.

The chain uses TRBV9 and TRBJ1-6, with no clear D. Germline CDR1 and CDR2: SGDLS and YYNGEE. The V gene lost 4 bases and the J gene lost 13 bases, with 15 bases spanning the gap. This CDR3 is 13 amino acids long. The CDR3 DNA sequence: TGTGCCAGCAGCTCGGGTTGGGAGGGCCCCCTCCACTTT. Its protein is CASSSGWEGPLHF.

Here the CDR3 reads CASQGQALEKLFF. The CDR3 DNA is TGTGCCAGCCAGGGACAGGCCCTGGAAAAACTGTTTTTT. The chain links TRBV6-1 to TRBJ1-4; 8 bases match TRBD1. Germline CDR1 is MNHNS and CDR2 is SASEGT. V trimming: 8 bases; J trimming: 8 bases; junction bases outside the gene matches: 7. There are 13 residues in the CDR3.

This clone was counted a single time. The V call is TRBV11-2, the J call TRBJ2-3, with 7 bases aligning to TRBD1. J was trimmed by 3 bases and V by 7 bases; bases with no gene match: 4. This CDR3 is 13 amino acids long. Per the germline V gene, CDR1 is SGHAT and CDR2 is FQNNGV. For the CDR3, the DNA is TGTGCCAGCAACCGACAGGGAACAGATACGCAGTATTTT. Translated: CASNRQGTDTQYF.

The DNA of the CDR3 is TGCAGATATAAGGGAGGCGGGGAGCTGTTTTTT. It translates to CRYKGGGELFF. The chain joins TRBV29-1 to TRBJ2-2; D is perhaps TRBD2 (6 bases). CDR3 length equals 11 residues. Germline V gene lookup returns CDR1 SQVTM and CDR2 ANQGSEA.

The chain couples TRBV28 to TRBJ1-2; the match to TRBD1 covers 7 bases. CDR1 and CDR2 from the germline V gene are MDHEN and SYDVKM. The CDR3 has 15 residues. The J segment lost 4 bases and the V segment lost 5 bases, leaving 10 bases of the junction unmatched. CDR3 nucleotides: TGTGCCAGCAGTGGTCCGGGACAGAGCGTCTATGGCTACACCTTC. This codes for CASSGPGQSVYGYTF.

The rearrangement joins TRBV9 to TRBJ1-1, with D perhaps matching TRBD1 (5 bases). Germline CDR1 reads SGDLS; CDR2 reads YYNGEE. The CDR3 length is 17 residues. Trimming cost V 3 bases and J 0 bases, with 18 bases left between them. This CDR3 is CASSGRIEGRVNTEAFF. For the CDR3, the DNA is TGTGCCAGCAGCGGGCGGATCGAGGGGCGCGTGAACACTGAAGCTTTCTTT.

J is TRBJ1-4 and V is TRBV11-2; D not resolved. Germline V lookup: CDR1 SGHAT, CDR2 FQNNGV. V lost 5 bases, J lost 1 base, and 11 bases lay in between. CDR3 length: 15 residues. The CDR3 bases are TGTGCCAGCAGCCCCCGGGAGGGAACTAATGAAAAACTGTTTTTT. Translation gives CASSPREGTNEKLFF.